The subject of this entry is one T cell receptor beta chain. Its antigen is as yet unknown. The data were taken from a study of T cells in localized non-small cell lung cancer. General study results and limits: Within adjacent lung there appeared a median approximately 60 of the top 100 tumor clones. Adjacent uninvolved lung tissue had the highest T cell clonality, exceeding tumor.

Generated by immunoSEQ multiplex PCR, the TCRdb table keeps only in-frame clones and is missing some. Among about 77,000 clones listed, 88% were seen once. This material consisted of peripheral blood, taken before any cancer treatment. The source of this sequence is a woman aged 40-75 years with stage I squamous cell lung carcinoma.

The CDR3 bases are TGTGCCAGCAGCCGCTCAGGGAACTACGAGCAGTACTTC. Translation gives CASSRSGNYEQYF. The rearrangement joins TRBV27 to TRBJ2-7; perhaps TRBD1 as D (5 bases). Between the trimmed V and J ends, which lost 6 bases and 3 bases, there was a span of 12 bases. Germline V gene data show CDR1 as MNHEY and CDR2 as SMNVEV (reference sequence). The CDR3 runs to 13 residues.